This TCR beta chain was obtained from a study of T-cell memory formation after mild COVID-19. Study-level results: Day 15 to 85 contractors were CD4/CD8 balanced; later expanders leaned CD4+. Memory from before infection featured some responding clones, which suggests cross-reactive memory joined. Most CD4+ clones that shrank were in CM and EM, while CD8+ ones turned up in EMRA.

As to this clonotype: Its antigen is unidentified.

5'RACE with constant-segment primers built TCRalpha and TCRbeta cDNA libraries with UMIs. TCRdb reanalysed the 5' RACE reads using MiXCR and keeps one entry per CDR3 protein. The sample consists of about 470,000 distinct CDR3 sequences, roughly 25% of them appearing once. The sample was PBMCs or a T cell subset sorted from them (not recorded which). The sequence was obtained from an adult woman who had mild COVID-19 (a few samples of this study predate the infection). Cell type and time point are not known.

The CDR3 nucleotides read TGCAGTGCACCGACTCCGTACCAAGAGACCCAGTACTTC. It is translated as CSAPTPYQETQYF. The chain has TRBV20-1 and TRBJ2-5, with no clear D. V lost 6 bases and J lost 0, with 11 bases in between. Germline CDR1 and CDR2: DFQATT and SNEGSKA (reference sequence). The CDR3 loop spans 13 amino acids.